This T cell receptor beta chain emerged from a study of T cells in tuberculosis. Study as a whole: In South Africa, adults with active tuberculosis were compared with IGRA-negative and latently infected IGRA-positive adolescents. Study-wide results and caveats: Samples were chosen by availability of cryopreserved specimens. Active tuberculosis TCR-alpha repertoires lay closer to GMM-specific TCRs than IGRA-negative controls, suggesting clonal expansion.

CDR3 length: 16 residues. Losses at the gene ends were 7 bases for V and 6 bases for J; bases not matched to a gene: 17. The germline CDR1 and CDR2 sequences are SEHNR and FQNEAQ (reference sequence). Profiling relied on immunoSEQ multiplex PCR, and the TCRdb table lists in-frame clones only, not all of them. Of tens of thousands of clones detected, approximately 94% appear once; the ten largest clones hold about a sixth. Notes on this clone: The antigen is unknown.

The chain is built from TRBV7-9 and TRBJ1-2; 7 nucleotides agree with TRBD1. This clonotype originated in a donor aged 10-29 years with latent tuberculosis or without tuberculosis infection. Some clones in this sample may be carry-over from other donors' samples. Sequenced: PBMCs. DNA for the CDR3: TGTGCCAGCATCGTGGCCGGCGCAGGGGGTTTTGATGGCTACACCTTC. Translating it yields CASIVAGAGGFDGYTF.